A selection of T cell receptor beta chains follows, all from one sample in a study of blood T cell repertoires in COVID-19. This table comes from immunoSEQ multiplex PCR, and its TCRdb copy is limited to in-frame clones, with some not included. The table records 35,000 to 50,000 clones, nearly 70% of them present only once. Sequencing was done on a sample of peripheral blood. These receptors were taken from a man aged 80 or over with acute or convalescent COVID-19. Both conserved end residues are part of each CDR3. The D gene is left open where the match is weak. Only part of the rows carry a size: once, few, many, or a class if the clone is expanded.

D	size	V	length	J	CDR3	DNA
TRBD2	.	TRBV4-3	16	TRBJ2-7	CPPRPRGGRASYEQYF	TGCCCCCCCCGCCCCCGGGGGGGGCGGGCCTCCTACGAGCAGTACTTC
.	.	TRBV5-1	13	TRBJ1-1	CASSLGGGAAAFF	TGCGCCAGCAGCTTGGGAGGGGGTGCGGCCGCTTTCTTT
TRBD2	.	TRBV7-9	15	TRBJ2-3	CASSPRTSGGDTQYF	TGTGCCAGCAGCCCCAGGACTAGCGGGGGGGATACGCAGTATTTT
.	.	TRBV6-6	14	TRBJ1-1	CASSPISVNTEAFF	TGTGCCAGCAGCCCGATCAGTGTTAACACTGAAGCTTTCTTT
.	.	TRBV7-6	15	TRBJ2-3	CASSLKAGSSDTQYF	TGTGCCAGCAGCCTAAAGGCGGGGAGCTCAGATACGCAGTATTTT
.	.	TRBV4-2	15	TRBJ1-1	CASSQVAGKNTEAFF	TGTGCCAGCAGCCAAGTGGCGGGAAAGAACACTGAAGCTTTCTTT
.	.	TRBV3-1/TRBV3-2	15	TRBJ1-4	CASSQGRTTNEKLFF	TGTGCCAGCAGCCAAGGGAGAACAACTAATGAAAAACTGTTTTTT
TRBD2	.	TRBV7-2	14	TRBJ2-7	CASSPGLAGGVQYF	TGTGCCAGCAGCCCGGGACTAGCGGGAGGTGTGCAGTACTTC
.	few	TRBV5-5	15	TRBJ1-2	CASSFIAGGNYGYTF	TGTGCCAGCAGCTTCATTGCGGGGGGCAACTATGGCTACACCTTC
.	.	TRBV30	15	TRBJ1-3	CAWRATVSSGNTIYF	TGTGCCTGGAGAGCTACAGTCTCCTCTGGAAACACCATATATTTT
TRBD2	few	TRBV28	16	TRBJ2-7	CASSETSGMVTYEQYF	TGTGCCAGCAGTGAGACTAGCGGAATGGTAACCTACGAGCAGTACTTC
.	.	TRBV6-5	13	TRBJ1-1	CASRRDLRTEAFF	TGTGCCAGCAGGAGGGACTTGAGGACTGAAGCTTTCTTT
.	.	TRBV4-3	15	TRBJ2-5	CASSQDATRPETQYF	TGCGCCAGCAGCCAAGACGCGACGAGGCCGGAGACCCAGTACTTC
.	.	TRBV5-8	15	TRBJ2-7	CASSLGLGQNYEQYF	TGTGCCAGCAGCTTGGGATTGGGGCAGAACTACGAGCAGTACTTC
.	.	TRBV5-1	16	TRBJ2-1	CASSLASGLSYNEQFF	TGCGCCAGCAGCTTGGCCTCGGGACTTTCCTACAATGAGCAGTTCTTC
.	.	TRBV27	11	TRBJ1-1	CASSGGFGAFF	TGTGCCAGCAGTGGGGGGTTCGGAGCTTTCTTT
TRBD1	.	TRBV4-1	16	TRBJ1-1	CASSQLALTGDTEAFF	TGCGCCAGCAGCCAACTCGCGCTCACAGGGGACACTGAAGCTTTCTTT
.	.	TRBV7-9	14	TRBJ1-1	CASSLGGVREEAFF	TGTGCCAGCAGCTTAGGGGGGGTAAGGGAAGAAGCTTTCTTT
.	.	TRBV7-6	17	TRBJ2-2	CASSPGGGRVNTGELFF	TGTGCCAGCAGCCCGGGCGGGGGCAGAGTCAACACCGGGGAGCTGTTTTTT